The 6 T cell receptor beta chains below all came from one sample that was sequenced in a study of regulatory T cells in long-lasting Graves disease. Sample time point: newly diagnosed GD, antithyroid drugs for less than 3 months. Extracted PBMC RNA gave rise to the TCR library. Construction of the TCR beta libraries employed iRepertoire HTBI primers in conjunction with Arm-PCR of CDR3 regions. Each CDR3 protein gets one entry after TCRdb re-called the multiplex PCR reads with MiXCR. The repertoire holds 550,000 or so distinct CDR3 sequences, around 12% seen once, with roughly 8.9% in the top ten. Separately, the same data were catalogued under a study of T cells in Graves' hyperthyroidism and ophthalmopathy.

The specimen was peripheral blood mononuclear cells (PBMCs), collected at new diagnosis, from a patient treated with antithyroid drugs. The receptor set was obtained from a woman between 25 and 40 years old with Graves disease.

This clonotype has a count of ten or more. The V gene is TRBV2, the J gene TRBJ1-2; no firm D call. This CDR3 has 14 residues. V was cut by 6 bases and J by 0 bases, with 11 bases left in between. The germline V gene has CDR1 SNHLY and CDR2 FYNNEI. The CDR3 reads CASRRSPTNYGYTF. The DNA for the CDR3 is TGTGCCAGCAGGCGGTCGCCTACTAACTATGGCTACACCTTC.

This clonotype was detected ten times or more. The rearrangement uses TRBV27 and TRBJ2-7, with 9 nucleotides matching TRBD1. Germline-derived CDR1 and CDR2 are MNHEY and SMNVEV (reference sequence). V lost 6 bases, J lost 3 bases, and 6 bases stayed unmatched. The CDR3 sequence is 14 residues long. The CDR3 nucleotides read TGTGCCAGCAGCCTACAGGGGGCGGTCTACGAGCAGTACTTC. Its translation is CASSLQGAVYEQYF.

This clonotype occurred a few times. The rearrangement links TRBV7-3 to TRBJ2-7; tentatively, D is TRBD1 (6 bases). This CDR3 has 13 residues. With 9 bases removed from V and 5 bases from J, the gap between germline ends came to 17 bases. Germline V CDR1 and CDR2: SGHTA, FQGTGA. As DNA, the CDR3 is TGTGCCAGTTCCAGGTCAGGGGTCCACGAGCAGTACTTC. This gives the protein CASSRSGVHEQYF.

This chain joins TRBV10-3 and TRBJ1-4, with 9 bases lining up with TRBD1. CDR1 is ENHRY, CDR2 SYGVKD, per germline. J lost 8 bases, V lost 11 bases, and 6 bases had no gene match. The CDR3 loop spans 12 amino acids. This CDR3 is CAAGQGYEKLFF. The CDR3 coding sequence is TGTGCCGCGGGACAGGGTTACGAAAAACTGTTTTTT.

This clonotype was counted many times. This chain joins TRBV7-9 and TRBJ1-4, with 9 bases matching TRBD1. V shed 1 base, J shed 8 bases, and the junction held 5 bases outside the gene matches. CDR3 length: 15 amino acids. Germline CDR1 SEHNR, CDR2 FQNEAQ (reference sequence). This CDR3 reads CASSLGQGDGEKLFF. The DNA for the CDR3 is TGTGCCAGCAGCTTAGGACAGGGGGACGGAGAAAAACTGTTTTTT.

At least ten counts were recorded for this clonotype. The chain has TRBV6-5 and TRBJ1-2; D gene uncertain. The V gene lost 2 bases and the J gene lost 2 bases, with 6 bases spanning the gap. The CDR3 is 13 amino acids. Germline V gene data show CDR1 as MNHEY and CDR2 as SVGAGI. CDR3 bases: TGTGCCAGCAGTTACGATGGGAACTATGGCTACACCTTC. This encodes CASSYDGNYGYTF.